One and the same sample provided the 29 T cell receptor beta chains below, sequenced in a study of T-cell memory formation after mild COVID-19. TCRdb redid the calling of the 5' RACE reads with MiXCR, one entry per CDR3 protein. Altogether under 450,000 distinct CDR3 sequences are present, 23% being singletons, with the ten largest covering 13%. Sequences were obtained from PBMCs or a T cell subset sorted from them (not recorded which). The receptors originated from an adult woman who had mild COVID-19 (a few samples of this study predate the infection). Cell type and time point are not known.

In its sample, this clonotype was seen a few times. The rearrangement joins TRBV20-1 to TRBJ2-1; 7 positions agree with TRBD1. CDR1 is DFQATT, CDR2 SNEGSKA, per germline (reference sequence). With 3 bases clipped from V and 4 bases from J, the junction kept 9 bases outside the gene matches. The CDR3 loop spans 15 amino acids. CDR3 protein: CSASGRTGRYNEQFF. The CDR3 DNA follows: TGCAGTGCTAGTGGGCGGACAGGTCGGTACAATGAGCAGTTCTTC.

This chain joins TRBV10-3 and TRBJ2-3, with 13 bases aligning to TRBD2. The CDR3 sequence is 14 residues long. The ends lost 8 bases at V and 4 bases at J; junction bases unmatched: 3. In germline, CDR1 is ENHRY, CDR2 SYGVKD. The CDR3 DNA follows: TGTGCCATCGGGACTAGCGGGGTCCCAGATACGCAGTATTTT. Translated: CAIGTSGVPDTQYF.

The genes are TRBV7-6 and TRBJ1-1; D gene unclear. This CDR3 is built from 15 residues. Germline V gives CDR1 SGHVS, CDR2 FNYEAQ. V lost 0 bases and J lost 1, with 9 bases in between. CDR3 loop: CASSLAEGSNTEAFF. CDR3 sequence (DNA): TGTGCCAGCAGCTTAGCGGAGGGATCGAACACTGAAGCTTTCTTT.

This clonotype was recorded at least ten times. CDR3 in DNA: TGTGCCAGCAGCCCCCTGGGACTAGCGGGGTACAATGAGCAGTTCTTC. This encodes CASSPLGLAGYNEQFF. The gene calls are TRBV12-3 or TRBV12-4 and TRBJ2-1, with 13 bases that match TRBD2. Trimming removed 6 bases from V and 4 bases from J; junction bases left unmatched: 6. The CDR3 consists of 16 residues.

In DNA, the CDR3 is TGTGCCAGCAGTTACGCCGGGACAGTTGAAGCTTTCTTT. Translating it yields CASSYAGTVEAFF. The chain employs TRBV6-6 and TRBJ1-1; TRBD1 matches 7 bases. Germline-derived CDR1 and CDR2 are MNHNY and SVGAGI (reference sequence). V lost 2 bases to trimming and J lost 7 bases; unmatched junction nucleotides: 4. The length of the CDR3 is 13 residues.

The gene calls are TRBV19 and TRBJ2-1; maybe TRBD2 (5 bases). The germline V and J ends were trimmed by 9 bases and 5 bases, with 23 bases remaining between them. The CDR3 runs 16 residues. Germline CDR1 is LNHDA and CDR2 is SQIVND (reference sequence). CDR3 region: CASTGLFSPGDNEQFF. The DNA for the CDR3 is TGTGCCAGCACCGGACTGTTCTCTCCTGGGGACAATGAGCAGTTCTTC.

The CDR3 spells CASSLAGDRGNQPQHF. In DNA, the CDR3 is TGTGCCAGCAGCTTAGCGGGGGACAGGGGAAATCAGCCCCAGCATTTT. The chain recombines TRBV7-2 with TRBJ1-5; 10 bases agree with TRBD1. J was trimmed by 4 bases and V by 0 bases; bases with no gene match: 3. This CDR3 region has 16 residues. Per germline, CDR1 SGHTA and CDR2 FQGNSA.

This clonotype appeared a single time. An end of the junction does not agree with germline; a read error may underlie this. The chain recombines TRBV2 with TRBJ2-7; D uncertain. CDR1 SNHLY and CDR2 FYNNEI come from the germline V gene. CDR3 length: 14 amino acids. The chain's CDR3 is CASSEGPAGYEQYF. In nucleotides, the CDR3 is TGCGCCAGCAGTGAAGGTCCAGCCGGTTACGAGCAGTACTTC.

This clonotype was picked up a small number of times. The chain combines TRBV7-8 with TRBJ2-7, with 10 bases lining up with TRBD2. V was pared by 5 bases and J by 5 bases, with 9 bases of the junction left unmatched. There are 15 residues in the CDR3. Germline lookup yields CDR1 SGHVS and CDR2 FQNEAQ. This chain's CDR3 is CASSQPGTSEDEQYF. The CDR3 DNA follows: TGTGCCAGCAGCCAACCCGGGACTAGCGAGGACGAGCAGTACTTC.

V and J are TRBV19 and TRBJ2-1, with D unresolved. There are 12 residues in the CDR3. V was cut by 1 base and J by 9 bases, with 7 bases left in between. Per the germline V gene, CDR1 is LNHDA and CDR2 is SQIVND (reference sequence). CDR3 protein: CASSIVGFEQFF. Here the CDR3 DNA reads TGTGCCAGTAGTATAGTGGGGTTTGAGCAGTTCTTC.

This chain joins TRBV3-1 and TRBJ2-1; D assignment may be TRBD1 or TRBD2 (6 bases each). Trimming took 0 bases from V and 8 from J, leaving 17 bases between them. CDR1 LGHDT and CDR2 YNNKEL come from the germline V gene (reference sequence). The CDR3 is 16 amino acids. CDR3 region: CASSQEGQGRKDEQFF. CDR3 nucleotides: TGTGCCAGCAGCCAAGAGGGGCAGGGGAGGAAGGATGAGCAGTTCTTC.

V and J are TRBV12-3 or TRBV12-4 and TRBJ2-3, with 7 positions matching TRBD1. CDR3 length: 15 amino acids. Trimming took 1 base from V and 1 from J; bases not matched to a gene: 2. The CDR3 DNA reads TGTGCCAGCAGTTTAGGAGGGGGCGGCACAGATACGCAGTATTTT. Translated: CASSLGGGGTDTQYF.

In this sample, this clonotype turned up a few times. This chain connects TRBV5-1 to TRBJ2-7, with unresolved D. V lost 4 bases to trimming and J lost 0 bases, with 14 bases between them. CDR3 size: 15 residues. CDR1 is SGHRS and CDR2 is YFSETQ in the germline V gene. CDR3 in amino acids: CASSPGRTTSYEQYF. The CDR3 DNA reads TGCGCCAGCAGCCCCGGACGCACGACCTCCTACGAGCAGTACTTC.

The chain employs TRBV27 and TRBJ2-7, with D possibly TRBD1 on 5 matching bases. Deletions cut 3 bases from V and 2 bases from J, with 20 bases between. CDR3 size: 17 residues. Germline-derived CDR1 and CDR2 are MNHEY and SMNVEV (reference sequence). The CDR3 DNA sequence: TGTGCCAGCAGTTTTTCGACAGTACGAACTAAAGCCTACGAGCAGTACTTC. Translation gives CASSFSTVRTKAYEQYF.

The sample holds a few counts of this clonotype. This chain connects TRBV24-1 to TRBJ2-6; tentatively, D is TRBD2 (6 bases). Germline loops: CDR1 KGHDR, CDR2 SFDVKD. V was shortened by 3 bases and J by 0 bases, with 17 bases between the two germline ends. The CDR3 is made up of 19 amino acids. The CDR3 DNA is TGTGCCACCAGTGATCCCCCCGGAGGGGCTAACTCTGGGGCCAACGTCCTGACTTTC. It is translated as CATSDPPGGANSGANVLTF.

This clonotype was counted between two and nine times. This rearrangement joins TRBV4-1 to TRBJ2-5; D remains unclear. CDR1 is MGHRA and CDR2 is YSYEKL in the germline V gene. This CDR3 comprises 13 residues. Deletions cut 4 bases from V and 4 bases from J, with 10 bases between. CDR3 amino acids: CASSRGFRETQYF. The CDR3 bases are TGCGCCAGCAGCCGGGGTTTCCGAGAGACCCAGTACTTC.

The chain combines TRBV5-1 with TRBJ2-3, with 8 bases matching TRBD2. Germline values: CDR1 SGHRS, CDR2 YFSETQ. Losses at the gene ends were 2 bases for V and 1 base for J; bases not matched to a gene: 6. The CDR3 loop spans 16 amino acids. Written as DNA, the CDR3 is TGCGCCAGCAGCTTCCGAACAGCGGGGGGCACAGATACGCAGTATTTT. Encoded protein: CASSFRTAGGTDTQYF.

This clonotype has more than one count but fewer than ten. The rearrangement uses TRBV29-1 and TRBJ1-1, with D possibly TRBD1 on 5 matching bases. CDR1 SQVTM and CDR2 ANQGSEA come from the germline V gene. The CDR3 is 13 residues long. With 5 bases removed from V and 4 bases from J, the gap between germline ends came to 14 bases. CDR3 DNA: TGCAGCGTTTCTCGACCGGGGGTCACTGAAGCTTTCTTT. Protein product: CSVSRPGVTEAFF.

This clonotype was recorded a few times. CDR3 loop: CASSSRQSSYNEQFF. DNA for the CDR3: TGTGCCAGCAGCTCCCGACAGAGCTCCTACAATGAGCAGTTCTTC. The V call is TRBV9, the J call TRBJ2-1, with D maybe TRBD1 (5 bases). The germline gives CDR1 SGDLS, CDR2 YYNGEE. V lost 4 bases and J lost 0, with 11 bases in between. The CDR3 contains 15 residues.

The chain recombines TRBV7-2 with TRBJ2-2; D is ambiguous. Germline loops: CDR1 SGHTA, CDR2 FQGNSA. The CDR3 loop spans 14 amino acids. Deletions cut 7 bases from V and 3 bases from J, with 12 bases between. The CDR3 sequence: CASTPLTHTGELFF. CDR3 in DNA: TGTGCCAGCACCCCTCTCACCCACACCGGGGAGCTGTTTTTT.

The chain couples TRBV12-3 or TRBV12-4 to TRBJ1-2; 11 positions agree with TRBD1. The trim removed 6 bases at V and 7 bases at J, leaving 10 bases unmatched. This CDR3 region has 15 residues. CDR3 amino acids: CASRRPGQGARGYTF. CDR3 nucleotides: TGTGCCAGCAGACGACCAGGACAGGGGGCTCGTGGCTACACCTTC.

This clonotype was seen only a few times. The chain is built from TRBV6-5 and TRBJ2-5, with a possible D match to TRBD2 (6 bases). This CDR3 has 14 amino acids. The V end was cut by 7 bases, the J end by 1 base, with 13 bases between. Germline V CDR1 and CDR2: MNHEY, SVGAGI. The CDR3 reads CASNKGDFQETQYF. CDR3 nucleotides: TGTGCCAGCAATAAAGGGGACTTCCAAGAGACCCAGTACTTC.

In nucleotides, the CDR3 is TGTGCCAGCAGTTCGACCTGGACCTTTTCCGGGGCCAACGTCCTGACTTTC. Amino acids: CASSSTWTFSGANVLTF. The chain recombines TRBV6-5 with TRBJ2-6, with no clear D. CDR1 and CDR2 (germline): MNHEY, SVGAGI. V shed 4 bases and J shed 4 bases, with 17 bases lying between them. This CDR3 spans 17 amino acids.

The sample holds one count of this clonotype. V is TRBV7-3 and J is TRBJ2-7; a weak D match, TRBD1 (5 bases). Germline V gives CDR1 SGHTA, CDR2 FQGTGA. CDR3 length equals 14 residues. Trimming shortened V by 5 bases and J by 5 bases, and 16 bases separated the two germline ends. In DNA form, the CDR3 reads TGTGCCAGCAGCCCCTCAGGGAAGCTTGACGAGCAGTACTTC. Translating gives CASSPSGKLDEQYF.

The chain combines TRBV6-2 or TRBV6-3 with TRBJ2-5; D is tentatively TRBD1 or TRBD2 (5 bases each). The CDR3 totals 17 residues. Germline CDR1 MNHEY, CDR2 SVGEGT. Trimming removed 4 bases from V and 4 bases from J, with 22 bases in between. CDR3 nucleotide sequence: TGTGCCAGCAGTTCGATTACTCGGGGCGTCGGGACAGAGACCCAGTACTTC. The encoded protein is CASSSITRGVGTETQYF.

V gene TRBV5-5 combines with J gene TRBJ1-6; a possible D gene is TRBD1 (5 bases). CDR1 is SGHKS and CDR2 is YYEKEE in the germline V gene (reference sequence). Trimming pared 3 bases from V and 4 bases from J, leaving 14 bases between. The CDR3 has 16 amino acids. The CDR3 sequence is CASSSRLGRYNSPLHF. CDR3 nucleotides: TGTGCCAGCAGCTCTAGGCTGGGACGGTATAATTCACCCCTCCACTTT. The full variable domain, its missing parts supplied by reference TRBV5-5 and TRBJ1-6, is DAGVTQSPTHLIKTRGQQVTLRCSPISGHKSVSWYQQVLGQGPQFIFQYYEKEERGRGNFPDRFSARQFPNYSSELNVNALLLGDSALYLCASSSRLGRYNSPLHFGNGTRLTVT.

With respect to this clonotype: This may arise from a read error, as a much more abundant clone is one base away. This chain joins TRBV12-3 or TRBV12-4 and TRBJ1-1; no firm D call. The CDR3 spans 11 residues. V was trimmed by 3 bases and J by 4 bases, leaving 3 bases between them. CDR3 sequence: CASSFRTEAFF. CDR3 DNA sequence: TGTGCCAGCAGTTTTCGCACTGAAGCTTTCTTT.

This chain uses TRBV5-1 with TRBJ2-7; D is unresolved. Germline loops: CDR1 SGHRS, CDR2 YFSETQ. Trimming stripped 0 bases from V and 2 bases from J, with 6 bases between. The CDR3 consists of 13 residues. DNA for the CDR3: TGCGCCAGCAGCTTGGGGGCGGCCTACGAGCAGTACTTC. Translating it yields CASSLGAAYEQYF.

The V and J genes are TRBV15 and TRBJ2-3; 13 bases align to TRBD2. Germline trimming cut 2 bases from V and 9 bases from J; bases unmatched to any gene: 5. Germline CDR1 reads LNHNV; CDR2 reads YYDKDF (reference sequence). The CDR3 length is 15 residues. The CDR3 protein is CATSRRTSGGHTQYF. CDR3 DNA: TGTGCCACCAGCAGACGGACTAGCGGGGGTCACACGCAGTATTTT.